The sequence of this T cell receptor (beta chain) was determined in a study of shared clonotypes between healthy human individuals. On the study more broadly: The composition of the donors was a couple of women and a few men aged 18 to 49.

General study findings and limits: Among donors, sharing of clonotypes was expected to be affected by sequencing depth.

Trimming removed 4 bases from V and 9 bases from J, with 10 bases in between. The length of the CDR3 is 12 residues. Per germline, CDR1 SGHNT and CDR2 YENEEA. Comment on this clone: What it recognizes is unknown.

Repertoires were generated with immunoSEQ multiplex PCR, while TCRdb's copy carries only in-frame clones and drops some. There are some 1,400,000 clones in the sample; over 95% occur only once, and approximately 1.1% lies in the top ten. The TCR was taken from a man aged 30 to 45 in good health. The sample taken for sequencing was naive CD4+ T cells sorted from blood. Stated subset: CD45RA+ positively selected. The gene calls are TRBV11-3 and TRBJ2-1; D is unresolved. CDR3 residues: CASSSATGEQFF. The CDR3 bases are TGTGCCAGCAGCTCGGCTACCGGTGAGCAGTTCTTC. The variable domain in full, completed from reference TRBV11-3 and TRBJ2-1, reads EAGVVQSPRYKIIEKKQPVAFWCNPISGHNTLYWYLQNLGQGPELLIRYENEEAVDDSQLPKDRFSAERLKGVDSTLKIQPAELGDSAVYLCASSSATGEQFFGPGTRLTVL.